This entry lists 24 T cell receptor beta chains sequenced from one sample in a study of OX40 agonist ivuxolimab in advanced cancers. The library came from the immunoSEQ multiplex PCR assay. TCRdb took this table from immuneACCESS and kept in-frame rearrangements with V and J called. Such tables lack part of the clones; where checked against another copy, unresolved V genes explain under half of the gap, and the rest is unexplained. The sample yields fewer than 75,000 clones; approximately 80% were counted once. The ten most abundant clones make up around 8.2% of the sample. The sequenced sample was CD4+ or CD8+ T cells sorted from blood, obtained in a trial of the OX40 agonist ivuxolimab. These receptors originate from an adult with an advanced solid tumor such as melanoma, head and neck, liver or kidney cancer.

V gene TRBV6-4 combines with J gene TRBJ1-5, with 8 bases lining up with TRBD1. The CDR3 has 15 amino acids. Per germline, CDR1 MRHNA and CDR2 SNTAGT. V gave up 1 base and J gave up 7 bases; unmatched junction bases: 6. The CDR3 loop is CASSDFQGAKQPQHF. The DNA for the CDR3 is TGTGCCAGCAGTGACTTTCAGGGGGCGAAGCAGCCCCAGCATTTT.

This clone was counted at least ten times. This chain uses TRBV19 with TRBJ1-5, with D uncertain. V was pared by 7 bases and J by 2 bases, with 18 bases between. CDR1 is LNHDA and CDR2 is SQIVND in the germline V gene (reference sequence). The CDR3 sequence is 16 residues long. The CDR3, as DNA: TGTGCCAGTAATTTAAATATGGGAAAGGGCAATCAGCCCCAGCATTTT. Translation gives CASNLNMGKGNQPQHF. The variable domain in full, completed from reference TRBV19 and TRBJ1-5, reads DGGITQSPKYLFRKEGQNVTLSCEQNLNHDAMYWYRQDPGQGLRLIYYSQIVNDFQKGDIAEGYSVSREKKESFPLTVTSAQKNPTAFYLCASNLNMGKGNQPQHFGDGTRLSIL.

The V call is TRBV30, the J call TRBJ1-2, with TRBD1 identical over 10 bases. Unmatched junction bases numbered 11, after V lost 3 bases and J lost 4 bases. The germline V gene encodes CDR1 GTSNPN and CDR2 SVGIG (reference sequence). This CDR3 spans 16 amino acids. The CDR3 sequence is CAWRVRGTGVAYGYTF. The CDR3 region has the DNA TGTGCCTGGAGGGTTCGAGGGACAGGGGTTGCCTATGGCTACACCTTC.

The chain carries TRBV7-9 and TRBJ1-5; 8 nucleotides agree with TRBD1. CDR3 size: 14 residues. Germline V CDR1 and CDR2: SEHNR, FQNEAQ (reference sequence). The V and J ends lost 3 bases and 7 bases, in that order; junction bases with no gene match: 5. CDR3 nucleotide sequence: TGTGCCAGCAGCTTGACAGGGGTCAGCCAGCCCCAGCATTTT. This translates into CASSLTGVSQPQHF.

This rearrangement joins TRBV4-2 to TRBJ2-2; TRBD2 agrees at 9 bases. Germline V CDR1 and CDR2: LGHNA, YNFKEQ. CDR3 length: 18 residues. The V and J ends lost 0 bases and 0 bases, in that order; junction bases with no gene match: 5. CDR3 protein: CASSQDVSGSANTGELFF. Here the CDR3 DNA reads TGTGCCAGCAGCCAAGACGTTAGCGGGAGCGCGAACACCGGGGAGCTGTTTTTT.

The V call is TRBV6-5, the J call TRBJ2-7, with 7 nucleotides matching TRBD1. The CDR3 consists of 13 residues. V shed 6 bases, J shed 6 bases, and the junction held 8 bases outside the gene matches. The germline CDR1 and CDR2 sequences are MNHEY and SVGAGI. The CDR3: CASRPHRDSEQYV. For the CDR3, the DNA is TGTGCCAGCAGACCCCACCGGGACAGCGAGCAGTACGTC.

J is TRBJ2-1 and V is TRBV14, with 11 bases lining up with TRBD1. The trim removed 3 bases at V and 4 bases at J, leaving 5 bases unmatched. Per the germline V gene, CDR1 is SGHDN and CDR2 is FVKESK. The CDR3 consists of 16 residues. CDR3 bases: TGTGCCAGCAGCCAGGACAGGGGGCGGACGTACAATGAGCAGTTCTTC. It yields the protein CASSQDRGRTYNEQFF.

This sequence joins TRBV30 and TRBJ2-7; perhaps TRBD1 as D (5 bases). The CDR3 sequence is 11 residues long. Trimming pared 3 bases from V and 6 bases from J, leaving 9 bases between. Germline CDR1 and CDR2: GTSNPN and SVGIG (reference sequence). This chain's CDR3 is CAWRFRGEQYF. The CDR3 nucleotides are TGTGCCTGGAGGTTTAGGGGCGAGCAGTACTTC.

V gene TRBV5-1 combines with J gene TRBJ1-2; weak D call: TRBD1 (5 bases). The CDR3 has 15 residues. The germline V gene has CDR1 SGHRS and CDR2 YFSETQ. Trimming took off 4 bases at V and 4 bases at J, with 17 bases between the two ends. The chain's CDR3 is CASSISTATTYGYTF. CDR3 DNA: TGCGCCAGCAGCATATCGACAGCGACAACCTATGGCTACACCTTC. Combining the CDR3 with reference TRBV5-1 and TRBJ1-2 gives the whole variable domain KAGVTQTPRYLIKTRGQQVTLSCSPISGHRSVSWYQQTPGQGLQFLFEYFSETQRNKGNFPGRFSGRQFSNSRSEMNVSTLELGDSALYLCASSISTATTYGYTFGSGTRLTVV.

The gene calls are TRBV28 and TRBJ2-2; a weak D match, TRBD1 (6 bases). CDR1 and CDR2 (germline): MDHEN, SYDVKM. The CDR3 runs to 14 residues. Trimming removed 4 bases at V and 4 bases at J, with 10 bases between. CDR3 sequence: CASSSWGLTGELFF. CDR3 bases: TGTGCCAGCAGTTCTTGGGGGCTCACCGGGGAGCTGTTTTTT.

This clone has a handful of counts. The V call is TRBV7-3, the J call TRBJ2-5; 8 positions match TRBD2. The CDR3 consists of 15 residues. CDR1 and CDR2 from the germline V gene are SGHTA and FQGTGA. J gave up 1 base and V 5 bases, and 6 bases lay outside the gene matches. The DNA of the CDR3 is TGTGCCAGCAGCCCCTGGAGCGGGGGCCAAGAGACCCAGTACTTC. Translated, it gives CASSPWSGGQETQYF. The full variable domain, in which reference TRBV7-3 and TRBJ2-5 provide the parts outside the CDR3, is GAGVSQTPSNKVTEKGKYVELRCDPISGHTALYWYRQSLGQGPEFLIYFQGTGAADDSGLPNDRFFAVRPEGSVSTLKIQRTERGDSAVYLCASSPWSGGQETQYFGPGTRLLVL.

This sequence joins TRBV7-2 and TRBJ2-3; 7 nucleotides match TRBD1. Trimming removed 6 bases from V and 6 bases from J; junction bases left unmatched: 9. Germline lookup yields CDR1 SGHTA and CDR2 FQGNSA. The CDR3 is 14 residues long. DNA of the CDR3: TGTGCCAGCAGTCGACAGGGTGTCTTGGATACGCAGTATTTT. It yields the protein CASSRQGVLDTQYF.

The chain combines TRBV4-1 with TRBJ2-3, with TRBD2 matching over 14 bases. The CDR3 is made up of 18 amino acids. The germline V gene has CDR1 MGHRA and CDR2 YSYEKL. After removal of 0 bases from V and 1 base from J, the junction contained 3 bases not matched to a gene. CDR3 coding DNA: TGCGCCAGCAGCCAAGAATTGGGACTAGCGGGAGGCACAGATACGCAGTATTTT. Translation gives CASSQELGLAGGTDTQYF.

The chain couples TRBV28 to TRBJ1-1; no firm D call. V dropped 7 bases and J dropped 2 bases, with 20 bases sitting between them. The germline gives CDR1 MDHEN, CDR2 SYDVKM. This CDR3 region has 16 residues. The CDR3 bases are TGTGCCAGCACCGACCTGCCGGGCAGAAAAAACACTGAAGCTTTCTTT. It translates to CASTDLPGRKNTEAFF.

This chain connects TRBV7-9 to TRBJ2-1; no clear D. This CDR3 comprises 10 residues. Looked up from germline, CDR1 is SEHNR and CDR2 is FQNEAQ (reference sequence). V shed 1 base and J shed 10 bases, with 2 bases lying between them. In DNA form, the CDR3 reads TGTGCCAGCAGCTTAGGAGAGCAGTTCTTC. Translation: CASSLGEQFF.

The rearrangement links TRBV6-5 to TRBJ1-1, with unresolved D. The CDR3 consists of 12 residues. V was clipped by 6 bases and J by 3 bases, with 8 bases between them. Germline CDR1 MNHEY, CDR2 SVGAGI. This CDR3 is CASRSYDTEAFF. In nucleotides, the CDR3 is TGTGCCAGCAGGTCGTACGACACTGAAGCTTTCTTT.

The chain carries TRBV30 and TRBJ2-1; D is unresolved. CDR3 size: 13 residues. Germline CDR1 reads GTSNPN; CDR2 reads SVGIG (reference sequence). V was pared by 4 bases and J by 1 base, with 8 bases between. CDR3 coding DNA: TGTGCCTGGAATTTAAATTCCTACAATGAGCAGTTCTTC. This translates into CAWNLNSYNEQFF.

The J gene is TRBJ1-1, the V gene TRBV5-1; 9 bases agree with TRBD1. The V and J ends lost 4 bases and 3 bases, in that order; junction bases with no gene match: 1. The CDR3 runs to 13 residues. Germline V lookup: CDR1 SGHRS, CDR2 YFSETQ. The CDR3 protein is CASSRQGDTEAFF. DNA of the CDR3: TGCGCCAGCAGCCGACAGGGGGACACTGAAGCTTTCTTT. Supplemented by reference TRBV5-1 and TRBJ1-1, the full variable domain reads KAGVTQTPRYLIKTRGQQVTLSCSPISGHRSVSWYQQTPGQGLQFLFEYFSETQRNKGNFPGRFSGRQFSNSRSEMNVSTLELGDSALYLCASSRQGDTEAFFGQGTRLTVV.

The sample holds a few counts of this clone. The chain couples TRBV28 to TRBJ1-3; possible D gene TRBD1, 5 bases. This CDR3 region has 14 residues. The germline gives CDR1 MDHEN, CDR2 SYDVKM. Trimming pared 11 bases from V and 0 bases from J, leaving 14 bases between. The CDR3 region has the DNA TGTGCCTCAGAAGACAGTTTCTCTGGAAACACCATATATTTT. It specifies CASEDSFSGNTIYF.

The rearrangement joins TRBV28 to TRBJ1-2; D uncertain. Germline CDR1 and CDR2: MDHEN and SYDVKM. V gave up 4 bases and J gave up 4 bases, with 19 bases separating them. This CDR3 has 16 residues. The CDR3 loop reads CASSSTPIYRVYGYTF. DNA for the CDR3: TGTGCCAGCAGTTCCACCCCCATTTATAGGGTCTATGGCTACACCTTC.

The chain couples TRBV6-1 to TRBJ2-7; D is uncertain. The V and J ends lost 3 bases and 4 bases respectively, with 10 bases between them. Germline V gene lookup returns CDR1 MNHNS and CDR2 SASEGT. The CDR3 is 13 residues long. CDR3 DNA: TGTGCCAGCAGTGAGTCTATTTTTTACGAGCAGTACGTC. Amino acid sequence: CASSESIFYEQYV.

The CDR3 bases are TGTGCCAGTACCTCTCGAGCGGGGGGGCTTGATACGCAGTATTTT. Translated, it gives CASTSRAGGLDTQYF. This chain connects TRBV19 to TRBJ2-3; 10 bases align to TRBD2. V lost 7 bases to trimming and J lost 6 bases; unmatched junction nucleotides: 10. The CDR3 contains 15 residues. The germline gives CDR1 LNHDA, CDR2 SQIVND (reference sequence).

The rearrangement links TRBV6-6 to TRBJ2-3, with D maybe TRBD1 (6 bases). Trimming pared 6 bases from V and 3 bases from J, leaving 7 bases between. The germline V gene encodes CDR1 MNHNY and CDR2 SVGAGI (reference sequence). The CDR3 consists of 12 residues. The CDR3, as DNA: TGTGCCAGCAGGGGACAAACAGATACGCAGTATTTT. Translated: CASRGQTDTQYF.

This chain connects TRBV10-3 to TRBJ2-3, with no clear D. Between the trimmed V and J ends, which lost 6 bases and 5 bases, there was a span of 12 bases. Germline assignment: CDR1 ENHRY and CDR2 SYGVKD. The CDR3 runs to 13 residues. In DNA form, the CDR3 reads TGTGCCATCAGACCCCATGCAGAAGATACGCAGTATTTT. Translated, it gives CAIRPHAEDTQYF.